This T cell receptor (beta chain) derives from a study of blood T cell repertoires in COVID-19. Across the study: The United States, Italy and Spain were the sources of the acute and convalescent COVID-19 samples. From T cells, B-cell-depleted T cells, or PBMCs came the material, which was cDNA or gDNA.

Under the authors' procedure: Estimation of nucleated cell counts was performed using reference gene primer amplification. Using immunoSEQ multiplex PCR, the repertoire was profiled, and TCRdb retains in-frame clones only, with some absent. The V and J calls and clone size were taken over from that table, and D and trimming were inferred from the DNA. The sample has about 48,000 clones, approximately 80% seen once. Deletions cut 5 bases from V and 4 bases from J, with 17 bases between. Per germline, CDR1 LGHNT and CDR2 FRNRAP. There are 16 residues in the CDR3. The source material was peripheral blood. The receptor was derived from a human donor with active or convalescent COVID-19. The donor label of this sample is uncertain. The chain links TRBV12-5 to TRBJ1-4; possible D gene TRBD1, 5 bases. The CDR3 region has the DNA TGTGCTAGTGGTCAGCGGGGAGGGACGGGTAATGAAAAACTGTTTTTT. Protein sequence: CASGQRGGTGNEKLFF.